Sequencing of this T cell receptor beta chain was carried out in a study of molecular identifiers for immune sequencing clone quantification. As for the study in general: In replicates, RNA taken from roughly 20,000 or 100,000 naive CD8 cells was divided five ways, and four portions underwent sequencing.

The authors built bulk TCR libraries by previously described methods with listed TCR primers. A single record per CDR3 protein comes from TCRdb applying MiXCR to the PCR reads. Of around 470,000 distinct CDR3 sequences listed, under 30% are singletons. Naive CD8 T cells were FACS-sorted by CD8+CD4-CCR7+CD45RA+ markers. The CDR3 consists of 13 residues. CDR1 and CDR2 from the germline V gene are SGHTA and FQGTGA. V was clipped by 2 bases and J by 6 bases, with 8 bases between them. J is TRBJ2-1 and V is TRBV7-3; no firm D call. The TCR originated in a human donor in good health. Some libraries in this study had Jurkat cell RNA spiked in. Specimen: naive CD8+ T cells from blood, with Jurkat cell RNA spiked in. The subset here: FACS-sorted CD8+CD4-CCR7+CD45RA+ naive T cells. The CDR3 loop is CASSLLVGNEQFF. CDR3 in DNA: TGTGCCAGCAGCTTATTGGTGGGCAATGAGCAGTTCTTC. Full variable domain (outside the CDR3, taken from reference TRBV7-3 and TRBJ2-1): GAGVSQTPSNKVTEKGKYVELRCDPISGHTALYWYRQSLGQGPEFLIYFQGTGAADDSGLPNDRFFAVRPEGSVSTLKIQRTERGDSAVYLCASSLLVGNEQFFGPGTRLTVL.